This entry is about one T cell receptor beta chain. Its antigen is not identified. This sample was included in a study of cytomegalovirus exposure and HLA in healthy donors. Study-level background: Unique TCRs from HLA-typed donors, 80 million to 100 million of them, were held in an early data release. Study-wide results and caveats: It emerged from a later analysis that several of the most significant clusters appeared to be linked to common viral pathogens.

60 Vbeta and 13 Jbeta primers were used in PCR. TCRdb keeps only in-frame clones here, not all; method: immunoSEQ multiplex PCR. This sample has 130,000 to 150,000 clones, with over 75% found just once. The origin of this receptor is a woman in her 30s in good health and CMV-seronegative. Sequences were obtained from PBMCs.

In nucleotides, the CDR3 is TGTGCCAGCAGCCAGGAAGGGACTAGCGGCTACGAGCAGTACTTC. Protein: CASSQEGTSGYEQYF. The chain recombines TRBV7-2 with TRBJ2-5; the match to TRBD2 covers 11 bases. The J call may be mistaken, given a closer DNA end match to TRBJ2-7. The germline gives CDR1 SGHTA, CDR2 FQGNSA. The CDR3 runs 15 residues.